The 6 T cell receptor beta chains reported below all come from one sample, sequenced in a study of blood T cell repertoires in COVID-19. Data came from immunoSEQ multiplex PCR; TCRdb stores just in-frame clones and leaves some out. This sample yields 70,000 to 95,000 clones, of which roughly 90% are seen a single time; roughly 2.5% belongs to the top ten. Sample: peripheral blood. These receptors were obtained from a man aged 45-65 years with COVID-19, enrolled during active disease.

This clone occurred a few times. The chain links TRBV28 to TRBJ1-4; TRBD1 matches 7 bases. V lost 5 bases and J lost 4; bases outside the gene matches: 7. This CDR3 is built from 15 residues. In germline, CDR1 is MDHEN, CDR2 SYDVKM. The CDR3 region has the DNA TGTGCCAGCAGTGATTTGGGGACAGTTAATGAAAAACTGTTTTTT. It is translated as CASSDLGTVNEKLFF.

V usage is TRBV30 and J usage is TRBJ1-1; the D gene is possibly TRBD1 (5 bases). Germline assignment: CDR1 GTSNPN and CDR2 SVGIG (reference sequence). CDR3 length equals 13 residues. V lost 0 bases and J lost 5, with 10 bases in between. CDR3 in DNA: TGTGCCTGGAGTGTTCAGGGTTGGACTGAAGCTTTCTTT. As protein: CAWSVQGWTEAFF.

Details on this clone: A read error may account for a junction end that differs from germline. The V gene is TRBV7-2, the J gene TRBJ2-7, with D maybe TRBD2 (6 bases). Germline V gene data show CDR1 as SGHTA and CDR2 as FQGNSA. The CDR3 consists of 18 residues. The CDR3: CASSLANSGGASSYEQYF. DNA of the CDR3: TGTGCCAGCAGCCTAGCGAACTCGGGCGGGGCTTCCTCCTACGAGCAGTACTTC.

This sequence joins TRBV3-1 (or the pseudogene TRBV3-2) and TRBJ2-2, with D perhaps TRBD1 (5 bases). This CDR3 region has 14 residues. Looked up from germline, CDR1 is LGHDT and CDR2 is YNNKEL (reference sequence). The V and J ends lost 3 bases and 5 bases respectively, with 10 bases between them. This CDR3 is CASSQETGTGELFF. In DNA form, the CDR3 reads TGTGCCAGCAGCCAGGAAACAGGAACCGGGGAGCTGTTTTTT.

The chain combines TRBV2 with TRBJ2-1; 8 bases align to TRBD2. The CDR3 contains 13 residues. From germline, CDR1 is SNHLY and CDR2 FYNNEI. The V gene end was trimmed by 8 bases and the J gene end by 4 bases; junction bases not matched to a gene: 4. Here the CDR3 reads CASSRGGYNEQFF. In nucleotides, the CDR3 is TGTGCCAGCTCCCGGGGGGGGTACAATGAGCAGTTCTTC.

The chain has TRBV9 and TRBJ1-6; 10 bases map to TRBD1. Germline CDR1 SGDLS, CDR2 YYNGEE. The CDR3 sequence is 15 residues long. V lost 3 bases to trimming and J lost 8 bases; unmatched junction nucleotides: 5. The CDR3 DNA follows: TGTGCCAGCAGCGCGGGGGGGACAGGGGATTCACCCCTCCACTTT. Its translation is CASSAGGTGDSPLHF.